The rows below give T cell receptor beta chains drawn from one sample of a study of cytomegalovirus exposure and HLA in healthy donors. The method was immunoSEQ multiplex PCR; TCRdb's version includes in-frame clones alone and lacks a portion of them. The table has about 95,000 clones, around three quarters seen once. Sample: PBMCs. Source of these receptors: a man aged 60 to 75 in good health and CMV-seronegative. CDR3s include the opening cysteine and the closing phenylalanine or tryptophan. Each record gives: CDR3 protein, CDR3 DNA, D gene, V gene, J gene, clone size. D genes are given only for firm matches. Some rows have no size entry. The others give once, few or many, or a class for an expanded clone.

CDR3 protein: CASSLGHLQETQYF; CDR3 DNA: TGTGCCAGCAGTCTTGGACATTTACAAGAGACCCAGTACTTC; D gene: NA; V gene: TRBV6-5; J gene: TRBJ2-5; clone size: NA
CDR3 protein: CASSHYGTSDYNEQFF; CDR3 DNA: TGTGCCAGCAGCCACTACGGGACTAGCGACTACAATGAGCAGTTCTTC; D gene: TRBD2; V gene: TRBV5-4; J gene: TRBJ2-1; clone size: NA
CDR3 protein: CASSLGRIPYEQYF; CDR3 DNA: TGTGCCAGCAGCTTAGGGCGGATTCCCTACGAGCAGTACTTC; D gene: NA; V gene: TRBV7-9; J gene: TRBJ2-7; clone size: NA
CDR3 protein: CASSRTGAEHSGNTIYF; CDR3 DNA: TGTGCCAGCAGCCGGACAGGGGCCGAACACTCTGGAAACACCATATATTTT; D gene: TRBD1; V gene: TRBV5-6; J gene: TRBJ1-3; clone size: NA
CDR3 protein: CASSSTGSGAYEQYF; CDR3 DNA: TGTGCCAGCAGCTCCACGGGGTCAGGGGCCTACGAGCAGTACTTC; D gene: NA; V gene: TRBV7-9; J gene: TRBJ2-7; clone size: NA
CDR3 protein: CASSQGVGTANKNIQYF; CDR3 DNA: TGTGCCAGCAGCCAAGGAGTAGGGACAGCGAACAAAAACATTCAGTACTTC; D gene: TRBD1; V gene: TRBV14; J gene: TRBJ2-4; clone size: NA
CDR3 protein: CASSPHLPGQGLTEAFF; CDR3 DNA: TGCGCCAGCAGTCCTCACCTACCGGGACAGGGATTAACTGAAGCTTTCTTT; D gene: TRBD1; V gene: TRBV10-1; J gene: TRBJ1-1; clone size: NA
CDR3 protein: CASSQDTSRGELFF; CDR3 DNA: TGTGCCAGCAGCCAGGACACGTCCAGGGGGGAACTGTTTTTT; D gene: TRBD1; V gene: TRBV7-2; J gene: TRBJ1-4; clone size: NA
CDR3 protein: CASSDQGAYNEQFF; CDR3 DNA: TGTGCCAGCAGTGACCAGGGGGCCTACAATGAGCAGTTCTTC; D gene: TRBD1; V gene: TRBV6-1; J gene: TRBJ2-1; clone size: NA
CDR3 protein: CASSSKRTGGDYNEQFF; CDR3 DNA: TGTGCCAGCAGTTCCAAACGGACAGGGGGCGACTACAATGAGCAGTTCTTC; D gene: TRBD1; V gene: TRBV2; J gene: TRBJ2-1; clone size: NA
CDR3 protein: CASSSSRAGDTQYF; CDR3 DNA: TGTGCCAGCAGCTCATCAAGGGCGGGGGATACGCAGTATTTT; D gene: NA; V gene: TRBV5-4; J gene: TRBJ2-3; clone size: NA
CDR3 protein: CASSLVQGGGELFF; CDR3 DNA: TGTGCCAGCAGCTTGGTTCAGGGGGGCGGGGAGCTGTTTTTT; D gene: NA; V gene: TRBV5-4; J gene: TRBJ2-2; clone size: NA
CDR3 protein: CATKSGGGRGEQYF; CDR3 DNA: TGTGCCACCAAATCGGGGGGGGGCAGGGGCGAGCAGTACTTC; D gene: TRBD2; V gene: TRBV28; J gene: TRBJ2-7; clone size: NA
CDR3 protein: CASSFEREEQYF; CDR3 DNA: TGCGCCAGCAGCTTCGAACGGGAAGAGCAGTACTTC; D gene: NA; V gene: TRBV5-1; J gene: TRBJ2-7; clone size: once
CDR3 protein: CAIGSGVGSNTGELFF; CDR3 DNA: TGTGCCATCGGTTCGGGAGTTGGATCGAACACCGGGGAGCTGTTTTTT; D gene: NA; V gene: TRBV10-3; J gene: TRBJ2-2; clone size: NA
CDR3 protein: CASSQIGVSTSRLSEQFF; CDR3 DNA: TGCGCCAGCAGCCAAATCGGGGTGTCGACTAGCCGGCTAAGTGAGCAGTTCTTC; D gene: TRBD2; V gene: TRBV4-1; J gene: TRBJ2-1; clone size: NA
CDR3 protein: CASSSPGQINTIYF; CDR3 DNA: TGTGCCAGCAGCTCCCCGGGACAAATCAACACCATATATTTT; D gene: NA; V gene: TRBV5-4; J gene: TRBJ1-3; clone size: NA
CDR3 protein: CASSEDDRGTEAFF; CDR3 DNA: TGTGCCAGCAGTGAGGACGATAGGGGCACTGAAGCTTTCTTT; D gene: NA; V gene: TRBV6-4; J gene: TRBJ1-1; clone size: NA
CDR3 protein: CASSLAGTGGRNEQFF; CDR3 DNA: TGCGCCAGCAGCTTGGCCGGGACAGGGGGGAGGAATGAGCAGTTCTTC; D gene: TRBD1; V gene: TRBV5-1; J gene: TRBJ2-1; clone size: NA
CDR3 protein: CASSSPGDSGNTIYF; CDR3 DNA: TGTGCCAGCAGTTCCCCAGGCGACTCTGGAAACACCATATATTTT; D gene: NA; V gene: TRBV28; J gene: TRBJ1-3; clone size: few
CDR3 protein: CSSSLDYYGYTF; CDR3 DNA: TGTTCCAGCAGTCTCGACTACTATGGCTACACCTTC; D gene: NA; V gene: TRBV7-9; J gene: TRBJ1-2; clone size: NA
CDR3 protein: CASSQDLSGPQETQYF; CDR3 DNA: TGTGCCAGCAGCCAAGATCTGAGCGGTCCTCAAGAGACCCAGTACTTC; D gene: NA; V gene: TRBV4-2; J gene: TRBJ2-5; clone size: few
CDR3 protein: CASSLSGGHLTEAFF; CDR3 DNA: TGTGCCAGCAGTTTGTCGGGAGGACATTTAACTGAAGCTTTCTTT; D gene: NA; V gene: TRBV28; J gene: TRBJ1-1; clone size: few
CDR3 protein: CASRRSLAVTYEQYF; CDR3 DNA: TGTGCCAGCAGGAGGTCGCTAGCGGTAACCTACGAGCAGTACTTC; D gene: TRBD2; V gene: TRBV6-5; J gene: TRBJ2-7; clone size: few
CDR3 protein: CAWSVTGNYGYTF; CDR3 DNA: TGTGCCTGGAGTGTAACCGGGAATTATGGCTACACCTTC; D gene: NA; V gene: TRBV30; J gene: TRBJ1-2; clone size: once
CDR3 protein: CASSGRTLGIGYTF; CDR3 DNA: TGTGCCAGCAGTGGTCGGACCCTCGGGATAGGCTACACCTTC; D gene: NA; V gene: TRBV6-1; J gene: TRBJ1-2; clone size: NA
CDR3 protein: CASSTGQRSYNSPLHF; CDR3 DNA: TGTGCCAGCAGCACCGGACAGAGATCCTATAATTCACCCCTCCACTTT; D gene: NA; V gene: TRBV5-4; J gene: TRBJ1-6; clone size: NA